The 14 T cell receptor beta chains listed next were all sequenced from one sample in a study of Ad26.COV2.S vaccination and SARS-CoV-2 variants (dated by TCRdb to about 2021). The treatment or condition label of this sample denotes: some 20 received Ad26.COV2.S at low or high dose, single or two shots; five or six received placebo; per-sample allocation not given. For vaccine and placebo recipients, repertoires were sequenced using samples collected on day 63 after the first injection. Library preparation employed the immunoSEQ multiplex PCR assay. TCRdb carries this immuneACCESS record with in-frame sequences only. Its versions omit some clonotypes, under half of them owing to an unresolved V gene in the studies checked, with the rest unexplained. In all, the sample holds about 350,000 clones, and roughly 89% of those were seen once. The biggest ten clones account for under 6% of the sample. Material: peripheral blood, obtained in a trial of Ad26.COV2.S vaccine versus placebo. These receptors all stem from a person aged 18 to 59 who received the Ad26.COV2.S COVID-19 vaccine or a placebo.

This clone was seen a single time. The CDR3 region is CASRPGTFFSGGPSKNTDTQYF. CDR3 bases: TGCGCCAGCAGACCCGGGACGTTCTTTAGCGGGGGGCCATCCAAGAACACAGATACGCAGTATTTT. The V and J genes are TRBV5-1 and TRBJ2-3; 10 positions match TRBD2. The germline gives CDR1 SGHRS, CDR2 YFSETQ. This CDR3 spans 22 amino acids. J gave up 2 bases and V 5 bases, and 26 bases lay outside the gene matches.

In this sample, this clone turned up a few times. V is TRBV9 and J is TRBJ1-3; 8 nucleotides match TRBD1. The germline CDR1 and CDR2 sequences are SGDLS and YYNGEE. The V and J ends lost 4 bases and 4 bases, in that order; junction bases with no gene match: 19. The CDR3 has 19 residues. The CDR3 DNA sequence: TGTGCCAGCAGCTCCCCACTACAGGGGGAGCCCGGTGAGGGAAACACCATATATTTT. Translated, it gives CASSSPLQGEPGEGNTIYF.

V usage is TRBV6-6 and J usage is TRBJ2-7, with 9 bases that match TRBD1. The junction had 9 bases not matched to a gene; V was cut back by 6 bases and J by 6 bases. There are 14 residues in the CDR3. Looked up from germline, CDR1 is MNHNY and CDR2 is SVGAGI (reference sequence). The CDR3 here is CASSSYDRGGEQYF. The DNA for the CDR3 is TGTGCCAGCAGCTCCTACGACAGGGGGGGCGAGCAGTACTTC.

In its sample, this clone was seen once. The chain recombines TRBV5-1 with TRBJ2-1, with D perhaps TRBD1 or TRBD2 (5 bases each). Trimming removed 0 bases at V and 8 bases at J, with 15 bases between. The CDR3 has 15 residues. Germline assignment: CDR1 SGHRS and CDR2 YFSETQ. In DNA form, the CDR3 reads TGCGCCAGCAGCTTGGGGGCCCTCAGAGGGGATGAGCAGTTCTTC. It yields the protein CASSLGALRGDEQFF.

The chain links TRBV29-1 to TRBJ2-1, with 9 positions matching TRBD1. This CDR3 spans 15 amino acids. Germline V gene lookup returns CDR1 SQVTM and CDR2 ANQGSEA. V gave up 6 bases and J gave up 9 bases; unmatched junction bases: 15. The CDR3, as DNA: TGCAGCGTCTATAGACAGGGGGGACACGGTGGTGAGCAGTTCTTC. Its protein product is CSVYRQGGHGGEQFF.

This clone was observed a single time. This chain links TRBV6-1 with TRBJ2-1; D call uncertain. V was clipped by 4 bases and J by 0 bases, with 13 bases between them. Germline loops: CDR1 MNHNS, CDR2 SASEGT. This CDR3 has 16 amino acids. CDR3 amino acids: CASSGAVRSSYNEQFF. CDR3 coding DNA: TGTGCCAGCAGTGGGGCCGTCCGTAGCTCCTACAATGAGCAGTTCTTC.

This chain connects TRBV6-5 to TRBJ1-2; maybe TRBD1 (5 bases). V lost 1 base to trimming and J lost 6 bases, with 9 bases between them. Germline lookup yields CDR1 MNHEY and CDR2 SVGAGI. The CDR3 loop spans 13 amino acids. CDR3 nucleotides: TGTGCCAGCAGTTACTTCCAGGGCGATGGCTACACCTTC. Its protein is CASSYFQGDGYTF.

The chain's CDR3 is CASSPPASSGNTIYF. CDR3 sequence (DNA): TGTGCCAGCAGCCCCCCCGCCTCCTCTGGAAACACCATATATTTT. The J gene is TRBJ1-3, the V gene TRBV4-2; D unresolved. The CDR3 spans 15 residues. The germline CDR1 and CDR2 sequences are LGHNA and YNFKEQ. V gave up 4 bases and J gave up 0 bases, with 10 bases separating them.

This clone was seen once. The rearrangement links TRBV7-2 to TRBJ2-5; 14 positions agree with TRBD2. V gave up 4 bases and J gave up 3 bases; unmatched junction bases: 4. CDR1 and CDR2 (germline): SGHTA, FQGNSA. The CDR3 runs to 16 residues. The CDR3 loop is CASSSQGLAGEETQYF. CDR3 nucleotide sequence: TGTGCCAGCAGCTCCCAGGGACTAGCGGGAGAAGAGACCCAGTACTTC.

This clone was picked up a small number of times. Within the sample, other DNA sequences also encode this same CDR3. The rearrangement uses TRBV28 and TRBJ1-4, with 9 bases that match TRBD1. With 2 bases clipped from V and 8 bases from J, the junction kept 3 bases outside the gene matches. Germline V lookup: CDR1 MDHEN, CDR2 SYDVKM. CDR3 length: 14 residues. This CDR3 reads CASSLDRGREKLFF. The CDR3 DNA reads as TGTGCCAGCAGTTTAGACAGGGGGAGGGAAAAACTGTTTTTT.

The chain carries TRBV6-5 and TRBJ2-2; TRBD1 or TRBD2 may be the D gene (5 bases each). Germline V gives CDR1 MNHEY, CDR2 SVGAGI. CDR3 length: 13 amino acids. V lost 6 bases and J 4 bases, leaving 9 bases between the germline ends. The CDR3 bases are TGTGCCAGCAGGTGGGGGACCACCGGGGAGCTGTTTTTT. Its translation is CASRWGTTGELFF.

The rearrangement links TRBV5-8 to TRBJ1-4; D not resolved. CDR3 length equals 15 residues. In germline, CDR1 is SGHTS, CDR2 YDEGEE. The V and J ends lost 2 bases and 5 bases respectively, with 13 bases between them. For the CDR3, the DNA is TGTGCCAGCAGCTTCAAGGGAGGAGGGAATGAAAAACTGTTTTTT. Its protein is CASSFKGGGNEKLFF.

V usage is TRBV5-3 and J usage is TRBJ2-2, with 9 bases fitting TRBD2. TRBV5-3 is classed as an ORF, of uncertain function. With 4 bases clipped from V and 5 bases from J, the junction kept 6 bases outside the gene matches. The CDR3 is 15 amino acids. CDR3 DNA: TGTGCCAGAAGCGCGGGGACTAGCCGGACCGGGGAGCTGTTTTTT. Translating it yields CARSAGTSRTGELFF.

The V gene is TRBV6-2 or TRBV6-3, the J gene TRBJ2-2, with TRBD2 identical over 8 bases. From germline, CDR1 is MNHEY and CDR2 SVGEGT. The CDR3 extends over 15 amino acids. Trimming took 4 bases from V and 1 from J; bases not matched to a gene: 2. CDR3 nucleotides: TGTGCCAGCAGTTTAACTAGCGGGAACACCGGGGAGCTGTTTTTT. As protein: CASSLTSGNTGELFF.